What follows is one T cell receptor beta chain and its context. It has no known antigen specificity. Within one base of it there is no much larger clone, and no base qualities were kept. The CDR3 sequence holds 13 residues, the cysteine and phenylalanine included. Only the CDR3 part of the read is kept: 39 bases, read in frame from the first base. A distance of 8 bases separates the germline ends of V and J, which lose 2 bases and 3 bases respectively. Sequences MNHEY (CDR1) and SMNVEV (CDR2) are obtained from the germline V gene (reference sequence). The data were obtained in a study of chemoradiotherapy in HPV16-positive cancers (dated by TCRdb to the early 2020s). Describing the broader study: Functional T-cell assays on cells from a couple of HPV16-positive patients defined candidate HPV-specific T-cell clones and common TCR motifs. The candidate HPV-specific TCRs and motifs were then tracked in TCR repertoires from 86 patients with HPV-related cancers. Whether T-cell immunity against the HPV oncoproteins E6 and E7 changes during chemoradiotherapy and whether survival is affected by this immunity were examined in the study. Points the paper makes about the study in general: In HPV16-positive patients, expansion of HPV-responsive T cells during chemoradiotherapy was associated with improved recurrence-free survival. The functional definition of HPV-specific T cells was derived from only a couple of HPV16-positive patients, and the survival association was reported for HPV16-positive patients. Expansion of candidate HPV-specific clones and E7-related TCR motifs was observed in the tumor microenvironment during treatment, whereas no such expansion was observed for non-HPV-specific T cells.

Because repertoires were sampled repeatedly during chemoradiotherapy, clonal expansion in the tumor microenvironment could be followed. The library was obtained by the immunoSEQ multiplex PCR assay. TCRdb took over this immuneACCESS table, retaining in-frame rearrangements with V and J assigned. Such tables are incomplete; in checked studies, under half of the missing clones stem from an unresolved V gene, and the remainder is unexplained. In this sample the table shows roughly 39,000 clones, around 76% of which occur a single time. The ten largest clones take up about 5.5% of the sample. The input for sequencing was blood, taken from a patient who underwent chemoradiotherapy. The origin of this receptor is a human donor with HPV-associated anogenital cancer. This chain joins TRBV27 to TRBJ2-7; the D segment might be TRBD1 or TRBD2, since each matches 6 bases. The CDR3 reads CASSLRGVYEQYF. The DNA reads as follows: TGTGCCAGCAGTTTAAGGGGGGTCTACGAGCAGTACTTC.